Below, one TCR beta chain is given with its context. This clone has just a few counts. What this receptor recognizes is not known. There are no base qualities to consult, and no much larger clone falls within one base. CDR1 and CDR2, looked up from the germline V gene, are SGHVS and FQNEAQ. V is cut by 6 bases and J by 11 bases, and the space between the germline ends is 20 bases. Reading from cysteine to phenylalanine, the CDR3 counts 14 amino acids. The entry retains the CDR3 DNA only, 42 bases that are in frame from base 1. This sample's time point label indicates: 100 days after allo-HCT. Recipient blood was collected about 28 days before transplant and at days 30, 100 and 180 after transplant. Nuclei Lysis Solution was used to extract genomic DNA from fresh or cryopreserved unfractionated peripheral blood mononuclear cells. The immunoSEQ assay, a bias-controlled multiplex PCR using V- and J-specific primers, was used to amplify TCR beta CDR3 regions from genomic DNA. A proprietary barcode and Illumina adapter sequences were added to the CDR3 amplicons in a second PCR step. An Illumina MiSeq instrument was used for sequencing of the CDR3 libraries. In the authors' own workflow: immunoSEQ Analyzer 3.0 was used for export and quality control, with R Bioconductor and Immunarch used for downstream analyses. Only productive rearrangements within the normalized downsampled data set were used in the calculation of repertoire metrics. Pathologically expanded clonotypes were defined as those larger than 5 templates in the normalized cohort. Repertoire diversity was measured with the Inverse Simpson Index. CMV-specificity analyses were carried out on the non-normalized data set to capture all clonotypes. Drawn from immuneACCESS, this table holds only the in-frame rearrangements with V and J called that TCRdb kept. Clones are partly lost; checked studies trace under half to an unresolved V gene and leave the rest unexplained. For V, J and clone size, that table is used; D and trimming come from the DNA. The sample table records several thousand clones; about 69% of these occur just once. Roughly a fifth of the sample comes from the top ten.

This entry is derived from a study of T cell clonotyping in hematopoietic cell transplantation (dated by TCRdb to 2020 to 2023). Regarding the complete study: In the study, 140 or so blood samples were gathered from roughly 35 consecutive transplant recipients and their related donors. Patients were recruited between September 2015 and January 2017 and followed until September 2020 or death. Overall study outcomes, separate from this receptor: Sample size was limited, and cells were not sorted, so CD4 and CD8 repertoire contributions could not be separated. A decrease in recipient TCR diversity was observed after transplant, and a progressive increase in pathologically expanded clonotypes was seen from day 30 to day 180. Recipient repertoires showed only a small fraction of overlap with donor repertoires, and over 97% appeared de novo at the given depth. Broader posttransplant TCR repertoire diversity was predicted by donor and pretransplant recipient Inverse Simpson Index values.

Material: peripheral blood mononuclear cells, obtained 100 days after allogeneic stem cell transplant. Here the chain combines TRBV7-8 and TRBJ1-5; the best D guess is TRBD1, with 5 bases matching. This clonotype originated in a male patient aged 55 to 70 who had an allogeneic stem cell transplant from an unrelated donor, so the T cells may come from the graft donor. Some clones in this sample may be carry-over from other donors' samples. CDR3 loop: CASSGDHATGAQHF. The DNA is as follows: TGTGCCAGCAGTGGGGACCACGCTACGGGGGCCCAGCATTTT.